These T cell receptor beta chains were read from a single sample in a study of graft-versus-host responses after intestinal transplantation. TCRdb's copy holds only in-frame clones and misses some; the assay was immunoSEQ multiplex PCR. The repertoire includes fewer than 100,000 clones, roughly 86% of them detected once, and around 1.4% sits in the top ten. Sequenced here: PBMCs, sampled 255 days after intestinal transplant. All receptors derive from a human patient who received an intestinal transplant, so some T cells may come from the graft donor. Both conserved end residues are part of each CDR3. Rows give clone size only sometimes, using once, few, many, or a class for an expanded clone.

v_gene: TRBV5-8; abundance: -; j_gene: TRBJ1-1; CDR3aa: CASSLEPGAEAFF
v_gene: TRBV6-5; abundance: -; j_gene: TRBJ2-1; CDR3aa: CASSLAGSSYNEQFF
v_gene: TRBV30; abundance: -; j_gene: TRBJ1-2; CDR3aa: CAWRTREGLGYGYTF
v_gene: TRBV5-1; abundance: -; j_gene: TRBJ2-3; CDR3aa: CASSLAGTSGTDTQYF
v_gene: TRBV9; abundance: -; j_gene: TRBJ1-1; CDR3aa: CASSVGSDTEAFF
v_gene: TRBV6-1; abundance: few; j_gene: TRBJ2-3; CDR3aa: CATFTGLHTDTQYF
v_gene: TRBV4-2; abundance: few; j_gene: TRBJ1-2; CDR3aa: CASSPEVGFTWGPNYGYTF
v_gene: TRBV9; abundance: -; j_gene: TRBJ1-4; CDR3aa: CASSAQGGVKEKLFF
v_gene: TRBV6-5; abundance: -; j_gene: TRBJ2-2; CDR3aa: CASRPRTGKTGELFF
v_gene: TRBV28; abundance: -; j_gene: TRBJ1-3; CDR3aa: CASSWQGNTIYF
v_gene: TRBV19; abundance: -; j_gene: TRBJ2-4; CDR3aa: CATGQPAMAKNIQYF
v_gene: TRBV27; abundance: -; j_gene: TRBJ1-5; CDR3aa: CASSRGLSRPQHF
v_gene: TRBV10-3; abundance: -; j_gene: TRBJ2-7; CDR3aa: CAISGREQGYEQYF
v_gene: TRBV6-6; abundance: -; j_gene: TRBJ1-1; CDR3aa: CASSDDRVGTEAFF
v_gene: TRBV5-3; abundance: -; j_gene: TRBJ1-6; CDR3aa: CARSFEGHPGSPLHF
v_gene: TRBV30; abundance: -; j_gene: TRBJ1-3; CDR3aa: CAWSAGGSGNTIYF
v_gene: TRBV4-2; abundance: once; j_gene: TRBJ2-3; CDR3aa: CASSQDPSGRNTDTQYF
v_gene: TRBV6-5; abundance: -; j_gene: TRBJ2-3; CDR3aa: CASSYSRLAGGDTQYF
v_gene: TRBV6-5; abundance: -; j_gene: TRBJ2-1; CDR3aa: CASSPEGTSRNEQFF
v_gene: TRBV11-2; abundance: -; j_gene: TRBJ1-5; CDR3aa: CASSSFLGQPQHF
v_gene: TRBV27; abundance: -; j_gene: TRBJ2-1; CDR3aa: CASRAGRSYNEQFF
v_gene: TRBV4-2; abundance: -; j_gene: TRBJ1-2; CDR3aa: CASSQEFEHYGYTF
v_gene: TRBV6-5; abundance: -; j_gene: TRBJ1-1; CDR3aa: CASNYYSGARNTEAFF
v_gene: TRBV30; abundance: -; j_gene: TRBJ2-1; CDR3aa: CAWGDRIRYNEQFF
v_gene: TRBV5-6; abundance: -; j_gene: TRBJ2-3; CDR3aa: CASSPSIGGYNTDTQYF
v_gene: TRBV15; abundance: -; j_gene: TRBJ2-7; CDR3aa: CATSRLAGGDEQYF
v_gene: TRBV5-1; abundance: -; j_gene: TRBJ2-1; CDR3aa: CASRLGAGYNEQFF
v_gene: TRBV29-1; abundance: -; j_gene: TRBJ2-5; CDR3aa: CSVAQGSGKETQYF
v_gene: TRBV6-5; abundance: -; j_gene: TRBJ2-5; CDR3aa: CASSYHGTQYF
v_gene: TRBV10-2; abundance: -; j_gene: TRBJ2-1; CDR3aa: CASRGTSGVSYNEQFF
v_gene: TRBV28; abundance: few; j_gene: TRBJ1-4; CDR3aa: CASSRTGGTNEKLFF
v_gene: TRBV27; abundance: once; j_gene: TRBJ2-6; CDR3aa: CASSSQARATGANVLTF
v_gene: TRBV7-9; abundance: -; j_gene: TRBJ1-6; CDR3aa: CASSLDPTGRSYNSPLHF